Each of the 8 T cell receptor beta chains below was sequenced from the same sample in a study of shared clonotypes between healthy human individuals. Here immunoSEQ multiplex PCR was the method, and the copy in TCRdb shows in-frame clones only, minus some. Of millions of clones listed, approximately 90% were seen once; the top ten hold roughly 0.15%. Specimen: naive CD4+ T cells sorted from blood. Documented subset: CD45RA+ positively selected. The receptors stem from a man aged 18-30 years in good health.

V and J are TRBV7-9 and TRBJ1-2; D is perhaps TRBD1 (6 bases). The CDR3 has 19 residues. V was shortened by 3 bases and J by 1 base, with 24 bases between the two germline ends. CDR1 and CDR2 from the germline V gene are SEHNR and FQNEAQ (reference sequence). The CDR3 loop reads CASSFIWGQSTPVNYGYTF. CDR3 nucleotide sequence: TGTGCCAGCAGCTTTATTTGGGGGCAATCTACTCCTGTTAACTATGGCTACACCTTC.

The chain uses TRBV30 and TRBJ1-4, with a weak D call TRBD1 (5 bases). The CDR3 extends over 13 amino acids. CDR1 is GTSNPN, CDR2 SVGIG, per germline (reference sequence). The germline V and J ends were trimmed by 7 bases and 4 bases, with 13 bases remaining between them. This CDR3 reads CAFSGGFNEKLFF. The DNA for the CDR3 is TGTGCCTTTTCTGGGGGGTTTAATGAAAAACTGTTTTTT.

The chain carries TRBV7-2 and TRBJ1-2; TRBD1 agrees at 7 bases. Germline lookup yields CDR1 SGHTA and CDR2 FQGNSA. Trimming removed 5 bases from V and 0 bases from J; junction bases left unmatched: 6. The CDR3 covers 15 residues. CDR3 in amino acids: CASSVTGQPNYGYTF. In DNA form, the CDR3 reads TGTGCCAGCAGCGTGACAGGGCAACCTAACTATGGCTACACCTTC. Together with reference TRBV7-2 and TRBJ1-2, the CDR3 gives the full variable domain: GAGVSQSPSNKVTEKGKDVELRCDPISGHTALYWYRQSLGQGLEFLIYFQGNSAPDKSGLPSDRFSAERTGGSVSTLTIQRTQQEDSAVYLCASSVTGQPNYGYTFGSGTRLTVV.

As concerns this clone: This sample also contains other DNA sequences that code for the same CDR3. The genes are TRBV6-6 and TRBJ2-1; the D gene is possibly TRBD1 (6 bases). Germline V gene data show CDR1 as MNHNY and CDR2 as SVGAGI (reference sequence). The CDR3 runs 13 residues. Between the trimmed V and J ends, which lost 6 bases and 0 bases, there was a span of 6 bases. CDR3 bases: TGTGCCAGCAGGGACAGCTCCTACAATGAGCAGTTCTTC. Residues: CASRDSSYNEQFF.

With respect to this clone: In the same sample, other DNA sequences code for this CDR3. This chain joins TRBV2 and TRBJ2-7; no reliable D call. V was clipped by 0 bases and J by 4 bases, with 4 bases between them. In germline, CDR1 is SNHLY, CDR2 FYNNEI. The length of the CDR3 is 12 residues. DNA for the CDR3: TGTGCCAGCAGTGAAGCGGGTTACGAGCAGTACTTC. Translating gives CASSEAGYEQYF.

The chain has TRBV4-3 and TRBJ2-7; TRBD1 is a possible D gene (5 bases). This CDR3 is 14 amino acids long. The germline V gene encodes CDR1 LGHNA and CDR2 YSLEER. The germline V and J ends were trimmed by 2 bases and 4 bases, with 12 bases remaining between them. CDR3 sequence: CASSQPQKGYEQYF. The CDR3, as DNA: TGCGCCAGCAGCCAACCCCAAAAGGGGTACGAGCAGTACTTC.

This clone was observed a few times. The chain links TRBV10-1 to TRBJ1-1; D perhaps matches TRBD1 (6 bases). The CDR3 extends over 15 amino acids. Trimming cost V 0 bases and J 1 base, with 9 bases left between them. Germline V gives CDR1 WNHNN, CDR2 SYGVQD (reference sequence). In DNA form, the CDR3 reads TGCGCCAGCAGTGAGTCTGGGGGCCCGAACACTGAAGCTTTCTTT. This gives the protein CASSESGGPNTEAFF.

The V call is TRBV10-3, the J call TRBJ2-3; 9 nucleotides line up with TRBD2. Germline V gene sequence: CDR1 ENHRY, CDR2 SYGVKD. The ends lost 10 bases at V and 4 bases at J; junction bases unmatched: 6. The CDR3 sequence is 13 residues long. CDR3 amino acids: CASRRLAADTQYF. CDR3 in DNA: TGTGCCAGCCGGCGACTAGCGGCAGATACGCAGTATTTT.